This T cell receptor beta chain was found in a study of shared clonotypes between healthy human individuals. Study-wide results and limits: Shared clonotypes: about 5.3% naive CD4, under 4% naive CD8, roughly 2.4% memory CD4, approximately 0.41% memory CD8. The authors sampled blood alone, and tissue repertoires likely differ.

This was a deep-level run. Sequencing was performed with immunoSEQ multiplex PCR; in TCRdb, only in-frame clones are kept and a portion is missing. The profile covers more than 2,000,000 clones, with 90% to 95% appearing a single time and 0.35% to 0.45% taken by the ten largest. With regard to this clone: Its antigen is as yet unknown.

Per the germline V gene, CDR1 is SGHAT and CDR2 is FQNNGV. The CDR3 has 11 residues. V dropped 6 bases and J dropped 8 bases, with 7 bases sitting between them. In the CD4+ fraction, cells were divided into CD45RA+ naive and CD45RA-negative memory subsets. The sample consisted of naive CD4+ T cells from PBMCs. The subset was: CD45RA+ positively selected. The receptor was isolated from a man aged 18 to 35 in good health. Some clones in this sample may be carry-over from other donors' samples. V gene TRBV11-2 combines with J gene TRBJ1-4; D gene unclear. CDR3 amino acids: CASRSTEKLFF. The CDR3 DNA is TGTGCCAGCAGGTCTACCGAAAAACTGTTTTTT. Full variable domain (outside the CDR3, taken from reference TRBV11-2 and TRBJ1-4): EAGVAQSPRYKIIEKRQSVAFWCNPISGHATLYWYQQILGQGPKLLIQFQNNGVVDDSQLPKDRFSAERLKGVDSTLKIQPAKLEDSAVYLCASRSTEKLFFGSGTQLSVL.